This T cell receptor (beta chain) was captured by sequencing in a study of blood T cell repertoires in COVID-19. Per the germline V gene, CDR1 is LGHDT and CDR2 is YNNKEL (reference sequence). The CDR3 runs to 13 residues. V was shortened by 2 bases and J by 4 bases, with 9 bases between the two germline ends. Method: immunoSEQ multiplex PCR; TCRdb's copy keeps in-frame clones and lacks some. Of roughly 290,000 clones listed, 86% are singletons. The rearrangement links TRBV3-1 (or the pseudogene TRBV3-2) to TRBJ2-7; D may be TRBD2 (6 bases). The clonotype was recovered from a woman in her thirties who had recovered from COVID-19. Sequenced material: peripheral blood. This CDR3 reads CASSQRRGYEQYF. CDR3 sequence (DNA): TGTGCCAGCAGCCAAAGGAGGGGATACGAGCAGTACTTC.